Listed below are T cell receptor beta chains from one sample, sequenced in a study of blood T cell dynamics during melanoma immunotherapy. Sequencing was performed with immunoSEQ multiplex PCR; in TCRdb, only in-frame clones are kept and a portion is missing. The data contain 15,000 to 20,000 clones, roughly nine tenths of them singletons. Source: blood, taken from a patient treated with checkpoint blockade. These receptors originate from a human donor with melanoma. CDR3s include the opening cysteine and the closing phenylalanine or tryptophan. A D gene is named only where the DNA matches it firmly. Size values are once, few and many counts, or a class for expanded clones, and some rows have none.

D	V	J	size	DNA	CDR3
-	TRBV7-2	TRBJ1-5	-	TGTGCCAGCAGCTTACTATATCAGCCCCAGCATTTT	CASSLLYQPQHF
TRBD1	TRBV19	TRBJ2-7	-	TGTGCCAGTAGTATCGGCCGGGGGACAGGAGAGTACGAGCAGTACTTC	CASSIGRGTGEYEQYF
-	TRBV10-3	TRBJ2-7	-	TGTGCCATCAGTGAGTCGGCGGGCGTCTCCTCCTACGAGCAGTACTTC	CAISESAGVSSYEQYF
-	TRBV11-2	TRBJ2-1	-	TGTGCCAGCAGCTTATATGGGGGTAATGAGCAGTTCTTC	CASSLYGGNEQFF
TRBD2	TRBV11-2	TRBJ2-7	-	TGTGCCAGCAGCTTATTAGCGGGAGAGTCCTACGAGCAGTACTTC	CASSLLAGESYEQYF
-	TRBV5-1	TRBJ1-3	-	TGCGCCACGAGGGAAGGGACCTCTGGGGGAAACACCATATATTTT	CATREGTSGGNTIYF
-	TRBV12-5	TRBJ1-5	-	TGTGCTAGTGGTTTGGGGCAGGGGAATCAGCCCCAGCATTTT	CASGLGQGNQPQHF
-	TRBV5-1	TRBJ2-5	-	TGCGCCAGCAGTCAGGACGCGCGGACCCAGTACTTC	CASSQDARTQYF
TRBD1	TRBV29-1	TRBJ2-4	-	TGCAGCGTAGACGGGACAGGGGAAGCTCAAAACATTCAGTACTTC	CSVDGTGEAQNIQYF
-	TRBV7-9	TRBJ2-7	few	TGTGCCAGCAGCTACGGGGGTTCATACGAGCAGTACTTC	CASSYGGSYEQYF
-	TRBV29-1	TRBJ1-5	-	TGCAGCTTTTCGAGGGGAAGCAATCAGCCCCAGCATTTT	CSFSRGSNQPQHF
-	TRBV5-6	TRBJ1-2	-	TGTGCCAGCATATCTCCGGACAGCCATGGCTACACCTTC	CASISPDSHGYTF
-	TRBV14	TRBJ2-2	once	TGTGCCAGCAGCGCAACAGGGCTCGGTAGGACCGGGGAGCTGTTTTTT	CASSATGLGRTGELFF
-	TRBV11-2	TRBJ2-3	-	TGTGCCAGCAGCTTAGGAAATGCAAAGACAGATACGCAGTATTTT	CASSLGNAKTDTQYF
-	TRBV27	TRBJ2-7	-	TGTGCCAGCGGTACGACAGAGACCTACGAGCAGTACTTC	CASGTTETYEQYF
TRBD1	TRBV7-2	TRBJ1-6	-	TGTGCCAGCAGCTCTCGACGGACAGGTGTAGCTAATTCACCCCTCCACTTT	CASSSRRTGVANSPLHF
TRBD1	TRBV4-2	TRBJ2-4	-	TGTGCCAGCAGCCAAGTCTCGGGACAGAAAAACATTCAGTACTTC	CASSQVSGQKNIQYF
TRBD1	TRBV18	TRBJ2-6	few	TGTGCCAGCTCACCAAAGGTTGCAGGGGGTACTGGGGCCAACGTCCTGACTTTC	CASSPKVAGGTGANVLTF